This entry is about one TCR beta chain. Its antigen remains unidentified. The data were taken from a study of cytotoxic CD8 clonotypes in ibrutinib-treated CLL. Study-wide points: Baseline values of clonality outstripped age-matched healthy donors and followed circulating CD8+ T-cell counts. Clonality increased at ibrutinib response, then returned toward baseline at progression.

V shed 2 bases and J shed 4 bases, with 8 bases lying between them. Germline V lookup: CDR1 MNHEY, CDR2 SMNVEV (reference sequence). This CDR3 has 13 amino acids. Assay: immunoSEQ multiplex PCR; the TCRdb copy retains only in-frame clones and omits some. The sample lists 150,000 or so clones, roughly 77% occurring once. The chain employs TRBV27 and TRBJ1-1; tentatively, D is TRBD1 (5 bases). Material: PBMCs, obtained after 12 months of ibrutinib treatment. This receptor was taken from a human donor with chronic lymphocytic leukemia. The DNA of the CDR3 is TGTGCCAGCAGTTTAGGAGGGACCACTGAAGCTTTCTTT. It yields the protein CASSLGGTTEAFF.